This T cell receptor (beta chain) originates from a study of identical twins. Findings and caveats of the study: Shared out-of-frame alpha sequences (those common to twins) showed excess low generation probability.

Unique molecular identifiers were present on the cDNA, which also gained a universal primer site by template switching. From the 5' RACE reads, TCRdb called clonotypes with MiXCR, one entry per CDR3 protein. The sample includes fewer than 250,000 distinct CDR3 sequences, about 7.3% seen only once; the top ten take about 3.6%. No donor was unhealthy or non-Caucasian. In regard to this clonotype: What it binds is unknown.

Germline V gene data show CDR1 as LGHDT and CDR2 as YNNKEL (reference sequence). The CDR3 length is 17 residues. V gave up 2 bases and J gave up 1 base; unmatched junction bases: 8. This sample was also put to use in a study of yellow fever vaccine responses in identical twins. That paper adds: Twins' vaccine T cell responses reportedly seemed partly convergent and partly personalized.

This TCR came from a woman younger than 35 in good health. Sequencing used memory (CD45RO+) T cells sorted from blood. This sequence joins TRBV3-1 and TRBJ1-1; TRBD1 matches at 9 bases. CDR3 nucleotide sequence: TGTGCCAGCAGCCAACTACAGGGGGCAGGCCCGAACACTGAAGCTTTCTTT. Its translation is CASSQLQGAGPNTEAFF.